The rows below give T cell receptor beta chains drawn from one sample of a study of T cells in Graves' hyperthyroidism and ophthalmopathy. TCRdb re-called the multiplex PCR reads with MiXCR, one entry per CDR3 protein. The sample has hundreds of thousands of distinct CDR3 sequences; roughly 22% are singletons. Sequenced sample: blood. The receptors originated from a woman between 65 and 79 years old with Graves' ophthalmopathy. CDR3s include the opening cysteine and the closing phenylalanine or tryptophan. The order of the fields is D gene, J gene, clone size, V gene, CDR3 DNA, CDR3 protein. D genes are given only for firm matches. The listing skips clone size in some rows; elsewhere it reads once, few, many or a size class.

D: .; J: TRBJ2-5; size: .; V: TRBV3-1; DNA: TGTGCCACCAGGGGTGTAGGTGGAGAGACCCAGTACTTC; CDR3: CATRGVGGETQYF
D: TRBD2; J: TRBJ2-2; size: few; V: TRBV20-1; DNA: TGCAGTGCCATCGAGTACGGGAGGGTGACCGGGGAGCTGTTTTTT; CDR3: CSAIEYGRVTGELFF
D: .; J: TRBJ2-1; size: .; V: TRBV18; DNA: TGTGCCAGCTCACCGTCGGGTGGGCTAGCGTCGGAGCAGTTCTTC; CDR3: CASSPSGGLASEQFF
D: TRBD2; J: TRBJ2-2; size: many; V: TRBV2; DNA: TGTGCCAGCAGTGTCGGCGGGAGGGTGAACACCGGGGAACTGTTTTTT; CDR3: CASSVGGRVNTGELFF
D: .; J: TRBJ1-1; size: .; V: TRBV5-6; DNA: TGTGCCAGCAGCTTGGACGCCGGGGAGACTGAAGCTTTCTTT; CDR3: CASSLDAGETEAFF
D: .; J: TRBJ2-1; size: few; V: TRBV14; DNA: TGTGCCAGCAGCCTACGACAAGGGACGGACAATGAGCAGTTCTTC; CDR3: CASSLRQGTDNEQFF
D: .; J: TRBJ1-4; size: many; V: TRBV2; DNA: TGTGCCAGCAGTCCAAGGGGGATTCGGGAAAAACTGTTTTTT; CDR3: CASSPRGIREKLFF
D: .; J: TRBJ2-1; size: .; V: TRBV5-1; DNA: TGCGCCAGCAGCTCGGGACTCACTAGTACTTATGAGCAGTTCTTC; CDR3: CASSSGLTSTYEQFF
D: .; J: TRBJ2-7; size: few; V: TRBV6-5; DNA: TGTGCCAGCAGTTACAAGCAGTCCTACGAGCAGTACTTC; CDR3: CASSYKQSYEQYF
D: .; J: TRBJ2-1; size: few; V: TRBV20-1; DNA: TGCAGTGCAGACTTCAGCTCCTACAATGAGCAGTTCTTC; CDR3: CSADFSSYNEQFF
D: .; J: TRBJ1-2; size: many; V: TRBV6-6; DNA: TGTGCCAGCAGTTACTCGGGATTATCAGGGAGCTACACCTTC; CDR3: CASSYSGLSGSYTF
D: .; J: TRBJ2-7; size: .; V: TRBV19; DNA: TGTGCCAGTAGTATACAGGACCGCCCCTCCTACGAGCAGTACTTC; CDR3: CASSIQDRPSYEQYF
D: TRBD1; J: TRBJ1-2; size: .; V: TRBV28; DNA: TGTGCCGGCAGCGCAATGACAGGGGGCGCTGACTATGGCTACACCTTC; CDR3: CAGSAMTGGADYGYTF
D: TRBD1; J: TRBJ1-6; size: .; V: TRBV6-1; DNA: TGTGCCAGCAGGACAGGGGGCTCCCATAATTCACCCCTCCACTTT; CDR3: CASRTGGSHNSPLHF
D: TRBD1; J: TRBJ1-2; size: few; V: TRBV12-3/TRBV12-4; DNA: TGTGCCAGCAGCCGACAGGGTCCTAGGTATGGCTACACCTTC; CDR3: CASSRQGPRYGYTF
D: TRBD1; J: TRBJ1-1; size: few; V: TRBV5-1; DNA: TGCGCCAGCAGCTTCAACAGGGGCCTTAATGAAGCTTTCTTT; CDR3: CASSFNRGLNEAFF
D: .; J: TRBJ2-1; size: .; V: TRBV7-9; DNA: TGCGCCAGCAGATTAAACCAGGGAAATGAGCAGTTCTTC; CDR3: CASRLNQGNEQFF
D: .; J: TRBJ2-5; size: .; V: TRBV19; DNA: TGTGCCAGTAGTCCTTACCGTAGGGATTCTGGGCAAGAGACCCAGTACTTC; CDR3: CASSPYRRDSGQETQYF
D: .; J: TRBJ2-5; size: .; V: TRBV6-2/TRBV6-3; DNA: TGTGCCAGCAGTTACAGGGGGGATCATTTCGCGGGAGAGACCCAGTACTTC; CDR3: CASSYRGDHFAGETQYF
D: .; J: TRBJ2-5; size: once; V: TRBV29-1; DNA: TGCAGCGTTGATGGTGTCCATCAACATCAAGAGACCCAGTACTTC; CDR3: CSVDGVHQHQETQYF
D: .; J: TRBJ2-1; size: .; V: TRBV10-3; DNA: TGTGCCATCAGTGAAGGGGTTAGCTCCTACAATGAGCAGTTCTTC; CDR3: CAISEGVSSYNEQFF
D: .; J: TRBJ2-1; size: .; V: TRBV11-1; DNA: TGTGCCAGCAGCTTAGGACGCCAGTGGTTAAAGCAGTTCTTC; CDR3: CASSLGRQWLKQFF
D: .; J: TRBJ1-2; size: few; V: TRBV7-9; DNA: TGTGCCAGCAGCCCCCGGACGGTGCCGAACTATGGCTACACCTTC; CDR3: CASSPRTVPNYGYTF
D: .; J: TRBJ2-1; size: few; V: TRBV29-1; DNA: TGCAGCGTTGTCCCCCGGAATGAGCAGTTCTTC; CDR3: CSVVPRNEQFF
D: .; J: TRBJ2-5; size: .; V: TRBV6-2/TRBV6-3; DNA: TGTGCCAGCAGTTACCCCAGGGGTAGCACCCTAGGGGAGACCCAGTACTTC; CDR3: CASSYPRGSTLGETQYF
D: .; J: TRBJ2-5; size: .; V: TRBV7-6; DNA: TGTGCCAGCAGCCAGAGGAAACTGGGGGGAAAGACCCAGTACTTC; CDR3: CASSQRKLGGKTQYF
D: TRBD1; J: TRBJ2-2; size: .; V: TRBV30; DNA: TGTGCCTGGAGTACTGAGACAGGGACCACCGGGGAGCTGTTTTTT; CDR3: CAWSTETGTTGELFF
D: .; J: TRBJ1-3; size: few; V: TRBV6-2/TRBV6-3; DNA: TGTGCCAGCAGTTACATCCCTTTGGGAGGTGGAAACACCATATATTTT; CDR3: CASSYIPLGGGNTIYF
D: .; J: TRBJ2-5; size: .; V: TRBV9; DNA: TGTGCCAGCAGCGCTCCCCCTCGAGGTGGGGGATCGCCGTATAAAGAGACCCAGTACTTC; CDR3: CASSAPPRGGGSPYKETQYF
D: .; J: TRBJ1-1; size: .; V: TRBV18; DNA: TGTGCCAGCTCACCGGCTTGGGTCACCGCTGAAGCTTTCTTT; CDR3: CASSPAWVTAEAFF
D: .; J: TRBJ1-1; size: .; V: TRBV11-2; DNA: TGTGCCAGCATCCTACAGGTTGAAGCTTTCTTT; CDR3: CASILQVEAFF
D: TRBD2; J: TRBJ2-5; size: .; V: TRBV20-1; DNA: TGCAGTGCTACTAGCGGGAGATTCCAAGAGACCCAGTACTTC; CDR3: CSATSGRFQETQYF